These 32 T cell receptor beta chains were all obtained from the same sample, sequenced in a study of shared clonotypes between healthy human individuals. Clones were sequenced by immunoSEQ multiplex PCR, and TCRdb holds only the in-frame ones, with some missing. This sample has over 2 million clones, with about 95% found just once. Material for sequencing was naive CD4+ T cells sorted from blood. Subset denoted: CD45RA+ positively selected. Every receptor here comes from a man between 18 and 29 years old in good health.

The table lists this clone with a few counts. The V call is TRBV15, the J call TRBJ2-7, with 7 nucleotides matching TRBD1. Germline values: CDR1 LNHNV, CDR2 YYDKDF (reference sequence). This CDR3 is built from 16 residues. The junction had 7 bases not matched to a gene; V was cut back by 0 bases and J by 2 bases. CDR3 in DNA: TGTGCCACCAGCAGAGAGTGGGACAGCACTACCTACGAGCAGTACTTC. As protein: CATSREWDSTTYEQYF.

V and J are TRBV6-1 and TRBJ2-7; TRBD2 agrees at 9 bases. Trimming removed 4 bases from V and 3 bases from J; junction bases left unmatched: 7. Germline values: CDR1 MNHNS, CDR2 SASEGT. The length of the CDR3 is 15 residues. CDR3 DNA sequence: TGTGCCAGCAGTGCTATGGCGGGAGGGCACTACGAGCAGTACTTC. Protein: CASSAMAGGHYEQYF.

As to this clone: In the same sample, other DNA sequences code for this CDR3. The chain uses TRBV18 and TRBJ1-1; 9 positions match TRBD1. This CDR3 has 13 residues. CDR1 is KGHSH and CDR2 is LQKENI in the germline V gene. The ends lost 6 bases at V and 4 bases at J; junction bases unmatched: 3. The CDR3 region is CASSPTGGTEAFF. CDR3 DNA sequence: TGTGCCAGCTCCCCGACAGGGGGCACTGAAGCTTTCTTT.

The V gene is TRBV7-2, the J gene TRBJ2-1, with unresolved D. There are 13 residues in the CDR3. Trimming cost V 6 bases and J 1 base, with 7 bases left between them. The V gene's germline CDR1 is SGHTA and CDR2 FQGNSA. CDR3 DNA: TGTGCCAGCAGGGATGGATCCTACAATGAGCAGTTCTTC. This sequence encodes CASRDGSYNEQFF.

The V gene is TRBV30, the J gene TRBJ1-2; 8 nucleotides align to TRBD1. This CDR3 region has 13 residues. Germline CDR1 reads GTSNPN; CDR2 reads SVGIG (reference sequence). V shed 2 bases and J 10 bases; nucleotides not matched to a gene: 9. CDR3 amino acids: CAWSKAGTGIYTF. The DNA for the CDR3 is TGTGCCTGGAGTAAAGCCGGGACAGGTATCTACACCTTC.

Turning to this clone: A read error may account for a junction end that differs from germline. The rearrangement joins TRBV18 to TRBJ2-7, with D perhaps matching TRBD2 (6 bases). Germline V lookup: CDR1 KGHSH, CDR2 LQKENI. The CDR3 runs 15 residues. CDR3 amino acids: CASSSPGLGPYEQYF. In DNA, the CDR3 is TGTGCCAGCTCATCACCGGGACTGGGCCCCTACGAGCAGTACTTC.

The chain recombines TRBV6-5 with TRBJ2-3, with 9 positions matching TRBD1. The CDR3 is made up of 14 amino acids. The germline gives CDR1 MNHEY, CDR2 SVGAGI. V trimming: 6 bases; J trimming: 4 bases; junction bases outside the gene matches: 5. CDR3 loop: CASSRDRVADTQYF. CDR3 nucleotide sequence: TGTGCCAGCAGCCGGGACAGGGTGGCAGATACGCAGTATTTT.

V and J are TRBV2 and TRBJ2-2; tentatively, D is TRBD1 or TRBD2 (6 bases each). V lost 5 bases and J 7 bases, leaving 14 bases between the germline ends. The CDR3 consists of 14 residues. Germline assignment: CDR1 SNHLY and CDR2 FYNNEI. CDR3 loop: CASSYREEGGELFF. As DNA, the CDR3 is TGTGCCAGCAGTTACAGGGAGGAGGGCGGGGAGCTGTTTTTT.

This chain uses TRBV5-5 with TRBJ1-1; TRBD1 matches 7 bases. Looked up from germline, CDR1 is SGHKS and CDR2 is YYEKEE (reference sequence). The CDR3 totals 13 residues. The J segment lost 4 bases and the V segment lost 4 bases, leaving 4 bases of the junction unmatched. The CDR3 region is CASSRQGVTEAFF. CDR3 nucleotides: TGTGCCAGCAGCCGACAGGGCGTCACTGAAGCTTTCTTT.

The gene calls are TRBV6-5 and TRBJ2-5; D not resolved. Germline V lookup: CDR1 MNHEY, CDR2 SVGAGI. Trimming pared 5 bases from V and 5 bases from J, leaving 15 bases between. The CDR3 contains 14 residues. Here the CDR3 reads CASSTLPSGETQYF. The DNA for the CDR3 is TGTGCCAGCAGTACCCTACCTTCCGGCGAGACCCAGTACTTC.

This rearrangement joins TRBV7-9 to TRBJ1-1; D is perhaps TRBD1 (5 bases). The germline V gene has CDR1 SEHNR and CDR2 FQNEAQ (reference sequence). The CDR3 extends over 14 amino acids. The V and J ends lost 5 bases and 0 bases respectively, with 10 bases between them. CDR3 region: CASSPDRLNTEAFF. CDR3 bases: TGTGCCAGCAGCCCCGACAGATTGAACACTGAAGCTTTCTTT.

This chain uses TRBV7-9 with TRBJ2-7, with D tentatively TRBD2 (6 bases). CDR1 and CDR2 from the germline V gene are SEHNR and FQNEAQ (reference sequence). This CDR3 has 14 amino acids. Deletions cut 4 bases from V and 2 bases from J, with 12 bases between. The CDR3 sequence is CASSSPGSAYEQYF. DNA for the CDR3: TGTGCCAGCAGCTCCCCCGGGAGTGCCTACGAGCAGTACTTC.

The J gene is TRBJ1-4, the V gene TRBV28; 8 bases are a match to TRBD1. This CDR3 has 16 residues. Germline CDR1 reads MDHEN; CDR2 reads SYDVKM. J lost 7 bases, V lost 10 bases, and 17 bases had no gene match. This CDR3 is CATGGNGDRITEKLFF. Written as DNA, the CDR3 is TGTGCCACGGGGGGGAATGGGGACAGGATCACTGAAAAACTGTTTTTT. Combining the CDR3 with reference TRBV28 and TRBJ1-4 gives the whole variable domain DVKVTQSSRYLVKRTGEKVFLECVQDMDHENMFWYRQDPGLGLRLIYFSYDVKMKEKGDIPEGYSVSREKKERFSLILESASTNQTSMYLCATGGNGDRITEKLFFGSGTQLSVL.

The chain has TRBV10-3 and TRBJ1-2; 8 positions match TRBD1. There are 15 residues in the CDR3. Germline CDR1 is ENHRY and CDR2 is SYGVKD. V gave up 10 bases and J gave up 4 bases; unmatched junction bases: 14. The CDR3 DNA reads as TGTGCCACTACCCGGACAGGGATGGATAGCTATGGCTACACCTTC. This codes for CATTRTGMDSYGYTF.

The rearrangement joins TRBV11-3 to TRBJ2-1, with TRBD2 matching over 10 bases. CDR1 is SGHNT, CDR2 YENEEA, per germline. This CDR3 spans 15 amino acids. V lost 5 bases to trimming and J lost 7 bases; unmatched junction nucleotides: 8. CDR3 loop: CASSGRSGGANEQFF. The CDR3 DNA follows: TGTGCCAGCAGCGGTAGGAGCGGGGGGGCGAATGAGCAGTTCTTC.

This rearrangement joins TRBV6-1 to TRBJ1-2; 10 bases are a match to TRBD1. This CDR3 region has 13 residues. The V gene's germline CDR1 is MNHNS and CDR2 SASEGT. With 2 bases clipped from V and 10 bases from J, the junction kept 4 bases outside the gene matches. The CDR3 loop is CASSESRQGAYTF. The CDR3 coding sequence is TGTGCCAGCAGTGAATCGAGACAGGGGGCCTACACCTTC.

J is TRBJ2-1 and V is TRBV18, with D hard to call. V dropped 3 bases and J dropped 5 bases, with 17 bases sitting between them. Germline V gives CDR1 KGHSH, CDR2 LQKENI. The CDR3 sequence is 16 residues long. CDR3 DNA: TGTGCCAGCTCACCCGTTGGGTCCCCGAACAACAATGAGCAGTTCTTC. Amino acids: CASSPVGSPNNNEQFF.

V and J are TRBV10-1 and TRBJ2-3, with D perhaps given as TRBD1 or TRBD2 (5 bases each). Germline values: CDR1 WNHNN, CDR2 SYGVQD (reference sequence). The CDR3 covers 12 residues. V was cut by 4 bases and J by 6 bases, with 8 bases left in between. As DNA, the CDR3 is TGCGCCAGCAGTGGGGGGAAGGATACGCAGTATTTT. Amino acid sequence: CASSGGKDTQYF.

This sequence joins TRBV5-4 and TRBJ1-1, with D possibly being TRBD1 (6 bases). The CDR3 length is 15 residues. Germline CDR1 reads SGHNT; CDR2 reads YYREEE (reference sequence). The ends were cut back, 4 bases at V and 3 bases at J, with 16 bases in the middle. CDR3 loop: CASSPAGQIYTEAFF. DNA for the CDR3: TGTGCCAGCAGCCCAGCTGGACAGATATACACTGAAGCTTTCTTT.

The rearrangement uses TRBV27 and TRBJ2-5; 9 positions match TRBD1. Germline CDR1 and CDR2: MNHEY and SMNVEV (reference sequence). CDR3 size: 13 residues. V gave up 4 bases and J gave up 5 bases; unmatched junction bases: 2. CDR3 region: CASSYRGRETQYF. DNA for the CDR3: TGTGCCAGCAGTTACAGGGGGCGCGAGACCCAGTACTTC.

The chain recombines TRBV11-3 with TRBJ2-1; D perhaps matches TRBD2 (5 bases). Germline V gene data show CDR1 as SGHNT and CDR2 as YENEEA. This CDR3 has 14 residues. Trimming removed 1 base at V and 4 bases at J, with 8 bases between. CDR3 protein: CASSLAGLYNEQFF. CDR3 nucleotide sequence: TGTGCCAGCAGCTTAGCGGGGTTGTACAATGAGCAGTTCTTC.

At least ten counts were recorded for this clone. The genes are TRBV4-1 and TRBJ1-2, with D unclear. Trimming pared 3 bases from V and 7 bases from J, leaving 12 bases between. Germline CDR1 is MGHRA and CDR2 is YSYEKL. The length of the CDR3 is 13 residues. The CDR3 region is CASSQQMWGGYTF. CDR3 nucleotides: TGCGCCAGCAGCCAGCAAATGTGGGGTGGCTACACCTTC.

About this clone itself: The same CDR3 can be traced to other DNA sequences in this sample. The CDR3 loop is CASSYSRLREDYGYTF. CDR3 bases: TGTGCCAGCAGTTACTCGAGATTGAGGGAGGACTATGGCTACACCTTC. This rearrangement joins TRBV6-6 to TRBJ1-2; no definite D call. Germline values: CDR1 MNHNY, CDR2 SVGAGI (reference sequence). Trimming pared 0 bases from V and 3 bases from J, leaving 14 bases between. This CDR3 has 16 amino acids.

This clone was counted once. The chain has TRBV7-2 and TRBJ2-1, with 7 positions matching TRBD1. Germline V CDR1 and CDR2: SGHTA, FQGNSA. The CDR3 has 14 amino acids. V lost 6 bases and J lost 1; bases outside the gene matches: 3. The CDR3 is CASRGTDSYNEQFF. The CDR3 bases are TGTGCCAGCAGGGGGACAGATTCCTACAATGAGCAGTTCTTC.

V and J are TRBV18 and TRBJ2-7; 8 bases are shared with TRBD1. Germline CDR1 is KGHSH and CDR2 is LQKENI. Unmatched junction bases numbered 7, after V lost 4 bases and J lost 5 bases. The CDR3 runs 14 residues. The chain's CDR3 is CASSLLKTGDEQYF. CDR3 nucleotides: TGTGCCAGCTCACTCTTAAAGACAGGGGACGAGCAGTACTTC.

This rearrangement joins TRBV12-5 to TRBJ2-7; 9 nucleotides agree with TRBD1. The trim removed 0 bases at V and 7 bases at J, leaving 10 bases unmatched. CDR1 and CDR2 (germline): LGHNT, FRNRAP. This CDR3 has 16 amino acids. The CDR3 DNA is TGTGCTAGTGGTTTGGTAACCGGACAGGGGATTCGGGAGCAGTACTTC. It translates to CASGLVTGQGIREQYF.

The rearrangement links TRBV2 to TRBJ2-1, with D possibly being TRBD2 (6 bases). Germline CDR1 is SNHLY and CDR2 is FYNNEI. The V end lost 6 bases, the J end lost 0 bases, and 15 bases lay between the germline ends. This CDR3 is 16 amino acids long. CDR3 DNA: TGTGCCAGCAGCTCCTCAGCGGGTAGCTCCTACAATGAGCAGTTCTTC. Translated, it gives CASSSSAGSSYNEQFF.

The chain has TRBV27 and TRBJ1-6, with 10 nucleotides matching TRBD1. The CDR3 spans 16 residues. Germline loops: CDR1 MNHEY, CDR2 SMNVEV (reference sequence). V lost 5 bases to trimming and J lost 7 bases; unmatched junction nucleotides: 8. The CDR3: CASSPGQGVSNSPLHF. The CDR3, as DNA: TGTGCCAGCAGTCCAGGACAGGGGGTGTCCAATTCACCCCTCCACTTT.

The chain combines TRBV7-2 with TRBJ2-7, with D unresolved. Germline-derived CDR1 and CDR2 are SGHTA and FQGNSA. The V gene lost 4 bases and the J gene lost 0 bases, with 7 bases spanning the gap. CDR3 length equals 13 residues. The CDR3 DNA follows: TGTGCCAGCAGCTCCGGGTTCTCCTACGAGCAGTACTTC. Encoded protein: CASSSGFSYEQYF.

In its sample, this clone was seen once. Other DNA sequences in the sample encode the same CDR3. V and J are TRBV10-3 and TRBJ2-2; the D gene is possibly TRBD1 (6 bases). Trimming cost V 6 bases and J 5 bases, with 10 bases left between them. The germline gives CDR1 ENHRY, CDR2 SYGVKD. This CDR3 has 13 amino acids. CDR3 in amino acids: CAIRDSGTGELFF. The CDR3 DNA follows: TGTGCCATCAGGGACAGTGGGACCGGGGAGCTGTTTTTT.

The rearrangement links TRBV19 to TRBJ1-2, with 7 bases fitting TRBD1. CDR1 is LNHDA and CDR2 is SQIVND in the germline V gene (reference sequence). This CDR3 region has 15 residues. J was trimmed by 8 bases and V by 4 bases; bases with no gene match: 13. This CDR3 reads CASSNPGTALGGYTF. CDR3 nucleotides: TGTGCCAGTAGTAACCCCGGGACAGCCCTCGGGGGCTACACCTTC. Drawing the rest from reference TRBV19 and TRBJ1-2, the complete variable domain is DGGITQSPKYLFRKEGQNVTLSCEQNLNHDAMYWYRQDPGQGLRLIYYSQIVNDFQKGDIAEGYSVSREKKESFPLTVTSAQKNPTAFYLCASSNPGTALGGYTFGSGTRLTVV.

This chain joins TRBV5-5 and TRBJ2-3; the match to TRBD2 covers 7 bases. Germline V CDR1 and CDR2: SGHKS, YYEKEE (reference sequence). With V trimmed by 6 bases and J by 2 bases, 6 bases remained unmatched. The CDR3 covers 14 residues. The CDR3 nucleotides read TGTGCCAGCACCCGGGACTATTTCACAGATACGCAGTATTTT. Encoded protein: CASTRDYFTDTQYF.